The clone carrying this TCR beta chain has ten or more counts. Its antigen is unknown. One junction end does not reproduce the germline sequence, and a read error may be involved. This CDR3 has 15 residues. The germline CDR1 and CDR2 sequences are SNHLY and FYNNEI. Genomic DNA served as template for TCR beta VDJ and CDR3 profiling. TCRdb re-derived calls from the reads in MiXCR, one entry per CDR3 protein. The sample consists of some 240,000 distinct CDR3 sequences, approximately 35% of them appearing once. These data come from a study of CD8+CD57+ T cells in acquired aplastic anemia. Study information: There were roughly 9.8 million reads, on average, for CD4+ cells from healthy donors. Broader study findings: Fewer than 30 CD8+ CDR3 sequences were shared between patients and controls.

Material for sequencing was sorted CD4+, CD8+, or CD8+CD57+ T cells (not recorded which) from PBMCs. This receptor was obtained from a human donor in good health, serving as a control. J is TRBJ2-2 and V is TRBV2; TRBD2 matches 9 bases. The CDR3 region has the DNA TGTGCCAGCCTAGCGGGGAGCGGTAACACCGAGGAGCTGTTTTTT. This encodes CASLAGSGNTEELFF. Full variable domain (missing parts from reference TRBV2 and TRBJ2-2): EPEVTQTPSHQVTQMGQEVILRCVPISNHLYFYWYRQILGQKVEFLVSFYNNEISEKSEIFDDQFSVERPDGSNFTLKIRSTKLEDSAMYFCASLAGSGNTEELFFGEGSRLTVL.